A single T cell receptor beta chain is shown here with its context. The sample belongs to a study of blood T cell repertoires in COVID-19. V gave up 2 bases and J gave up 5 bases, with 15 bases separating them. The CDR3 totals 15 residues. Germline V gene sequence: CDR1 GTSNPN, CDR2 SVGIG (reference sequence). As originally analysed: Amplification of reference gene primers was used by the study to estimate nucleated cell counts. Libraries were prepared by immunoSEQ multiplex PCR; TCRdb keeps only in-frame clonotypes and omits some of them. The V and J calls and the clone size are those of that table, but D and trimming were determined from the DNA. Found here are under 75,000 clones, about nine tenths of them singletons; the top ten hold 1.5% to 2.5%.

The chain has TRBV30 and TRBJ1-4; weak D call: TRBD1 (5 bases). The sample consisted of peripheral blood. The clonotype comes from a man aged 30 to 39 with acute or convalescent COVID-19. The CDR3 protein is CAWSSRNNRNEKLFF. DNA for the CDR3: TGTGCCTGGAGTTCCAGGAACAACAGGAATGAAAAACTGTTTTTT.